Presented here are 30 T cell receptor beta chains from one specimen sequenced in a study of T cells in Graves' hyperthyroidism and ophthalmopathy. Authors of the study amplified TCR beta CDR3 regions from RNA transcripts. HTBI primers were employed in a first-round RT-PCR of the TCR CDR3. Using its own MiXCR run on the multiplex PCR reads, TCRdb lists one record per CDR3 protein. The sample lists fewer than 200,000 distinct CDR3 sequences, roughly 10% occurring once. Source material: blood. Every receptor here comes from a woman aged 18-35 years with Graves' hyperthyroidism that later progressed to Graves' ophthalmopathy.

This clonotype has a count of ten or more. The gene calls are TRBV14 and TRBJ2-5; 10 nucleotides match TRBD1. Trimming took 6 bases from V and 5 from J; bases not matched to a gene: 9. The CDR3 extends over 15 amino acids. Per germline, CDR1 SGHDN and CDR2 FVKESK. CDR3 sequence: CASRAGTGAVETQYF. The CDR3 nucleotides are TGTGCCAGCAGAGCCGGGACAGGGGCCGTGGAGACCCAGTACTTC.

In the case of this clonotype: Mismatch with germline at one junction end may stem from a read error. The J gene is TRBJ2-1, the V gene TRBV9; 7 nucleotides align to TRBD2. The CDR3 runs to 14 residues. CDR1 and CDR2 (germline): SGDLS, YYNGEE. This chain's CDR3 is CASGGGSSYNGQFF. The CDR3 bases are TGTGCCAGCGGGGGGGGTAGCTCCTACAATGGGCAGTTCTTC.

There are many counts of this clonotype. The chain uses TRBV28 and TRBJ1-5; no definite D call. This CDR3 region has 13 residues. Germline CDR1 is MDHEN and CDR2 is SYDVKM. The ends were cut back, 1 base at V and 3 bases at J, with 4 bases in the middle. The chain's CDR3 is CASSLSVNQPQHF. DNA for the CDR3: TGTGCCAGCAGTTTATCGGTCAATCAGCCCCAGCATTTT. Using reference TRBV28 and TRBJ1-5 for the parts outside the CDR3, the full variable domain is DVKVTQSSRYLVKRTGEKVFLECVQDMDHENMFWYRQDPGLGLRLIYFSYDVKMKEKGDIPEGYSVSREKKERFSLILESASTNQTSMYLCASSLSVNQPQHFGDGTRLSIL.

Ten or more counts support this clonotype. As DNA, the CDR3 is TGTGCCAGCAGTTCTTACAGGAGAAGCATCTACGAGCAGTACTTC. Its translation: CASSSYRRSIYEQYF. The rearrangement links TRBV28 to TRBJ2-7, with TRBD1 as a possible D gene (5 bases). Germline CDR1 MDHEN, CDR2 SYDVKM. CDR3 length: 15 residues. The V end was cut by 4 bases, the J end by 3 bases, with 16 bases between.

In this sample, this clonotype turned up many times. The V gene is TRBV7-2, the J gene TRBJ2-7, with 9 positions matching TRBD1. This CDR3 comprises 16 residues. After removal of 3 bases from V and 2 bases from J, the junction contained 8 bases not matched to a gene. Germline CDR1 and CDR2: SGHTA and FQGNSA. The CDR3 sequence is CASSFKTGTGPYEQYF. CDR3 nucleotides: TGTGCCAGCAGCTTCAAAACCGGGACAGGGCCCTACGAGCAGTACTTC.

This clonotype was recorded many times. V gene TRBV12-3 or TRBV12-4 combines with J gene TRBJ1-6; D gene uncertain. The V end was cut by 7 bases, the J end by 0 bases, with 10 bases between. CDR3 length: 15 amino acids. CDR3 residues: CASTSASSYNSPLHF. The CDR3 region has the DNA TGTGCCAGCACCTCGGCCAGCTCCTATAATTCACCCCTCCACTTT.

Many counts were recorded for this clonotype. This rearrangement joins TRBV10-1 to TRBJ2-2; 8 bases match TRBD1. The ends lost 8 bases at V and 5 bases at J; junction bases unmatched: 4. There are 13 residues in the CDR3. The germline V gene encodes CDR1 WNHNN and CDR2 SYGVQD (reference sequence). The DNA for the CDR3 is TGCGCCAGCCAGGGGGCCGAGACCGGGGAGCTGTTTTTT. It encodes CASQGAETGELFF.

There are many counts of this clonotype. The rearrangement uses TRBV9 and TRBJ2-7; 11 nucleotides align to TRBD1. Germline trimming cut 3 bases from V and 3 bases from J; bases unmatched to any gene: 2. There are 14 residues in the CDR3. Per germline, CDR1 SGDLS and CDR2 YYNGEE. Here the CDR3 reads CASSAGTGGYEQYF. The CDR3 DNA reads as TGTGCCAGCAGCGCAGGGACAGGGGGCTACGAGCAGTACTTC.

The chain employs TRBV9 and TRBJ1-1, with D unclear. This CDR3 contains 15 residues. V shed 0 bases and J shed 0 bases, with 9 bases lying between them. Germline V gives CDR1 SGDLS, CDR2 YYNGEE. The CDR3 is CASSVGGVMNTEAFF. The CDR3 DNA reads TGTGCCAGCAGCGTAGGTGGGGTTATGAACACTGAAGCTTTCTTT.

The chain combines TRBV4-2 with TRBJ2-1; 12 bases are shared with TRBD2. The germline gives CDR1 LGHNA, CDR2 YNFKEQ. The CDR3 spans 17 residues. The V segment lost 3 bases and the J segment 1 base; nucleotides outside the gene matches: 4. Here the CDR3 DNA reads TGTGCCAGCAGCCATCTACTAGCGGGGGGTTCCTACAATGAGCAGTTCTTC. As protein: CASSHLLAGGSYNEQFF.

This clonotype has a handful of counts. J is TRBJ2-7 and V is TRBV6-2 or TRBV6-3; 7 nucleotides agree with TRBD2. CDR1 is MNHEY and CDR2 is SVGEGT in the germline V gene. V shed 5 bases and J 6 bases; nucleotides not matched to a gene: 4. The CDR3 length is 12 residues. The CDR3 here is CASSRGVSEQYF. The CDR3 coding sequence is TGTGCCAGCAGTCGGGGGGTGAGCGAGCAGTACTTC.

With regard to this clonotype: With a much larger clone just one base away, this may be a read error. The CDR3 DNA reads TGTGACTGGAGTGTAGGAGCGGGGGGGGAGACCCAGTACTTC. Translation gives CDWSVGAGGETQYF. This chain connects TRBV30 to TRBJ2-5; 10 bases align to TRBD2. Germline V gives CDR1 GTSNPN, CDR2 SVGIG (reference sequence). The CDR3 spans 14 residues.

The sample holds many counts of this clonotype. The CDR3 here is CAVQGLNTEAFF. Written as DNA, the CDR3 is TGCGCCGTACAGGGCTTGAACACTGAAGCTTTCTTT. The V gene is TRBV10-1, the J gene TRBJ1-1, with TRBD1 as a possible D gene (6 bases). The CDR3 has 12 amino acids. The V and J ends lost 11 bases and 0 bases respectively, with 10 bases between them. Germline V gene data show CDR1 as WNHNN and CDR2 as SYGVQD (reference sequence).

This clonotype was seen repeatedly, ten times or more. This sequence joins TRBV7-9 and TRBJ2-3, with D maybe TRBD2 (7 bases). The ends were cut back, 3 bases at V and 1 base at J, with 11 bases in the middle. The CDR3 is 15 amino acids. Germline V CDR1 and CDR2: SEHNR, FQNEAQ (reference sequence). This CDR3 reads CASSLGGGGTDTQYF. The CDR3 nucleotides read TGTGCCAGCAGCTTGGGCGGGGGCGGCACAGATACGCAGTATTTT.

This clonotype appeared many times. The chain employs TRBV7-2 and TRBJ1-2; TRBD1 agrees at 10 bases. The CDR3 totals 15 residues. CDR1 is SGHTA and CDR2 is FQGNSA in the germline V gene. V lost 5 bases and J lost 4; bases outside the gene matches: 7. The CDR3 nucleotides read TGTGCCAGCAGCCCCCCCGGGACAGGGGCCTATGGCTACACCTTC. Translating it yields CASSPPGTGAYGYTF.

As concerns this clonotype: This could be a read error, since a much larger clone is one nucleotide away. The chain is built from TRBV29-1 and TRBJ1-1; no definite D call. The V and J ends lost 3 bases and 6 bases respectively, with 11 bases between them. This CDR3 is 12 amino acids long. The germline V gene has CDR1 SQVTM and CDR2 ANQGSEA. CDR3 residues: CSVEDTSSEAFF. CDR3 DNA sequence: TGCAGCGTTGAGGATACCTCCTCTGAAGCTTTCTTT.

This clonotype was counted at least ten times. This chain connects TRBV12-3 or TRBV12-4 to TRBJ2-7; TRBD1 might be the D (7 bases). The V gene lost 0 bases and the J gene lost 2 bases, with 17 bases spanning the gap. This CDR3 contains 17 residues. In nucleotides, the CDR3 is TGTGCCAGCAGTTTAGCGGACAGGACGGGAGAGACCTACGAGCAGTACTTC. Translated: CASSLADRTGETYEQYF.

This clonotype was detected many times. V usage is TRBV9 and J usage is TRBJ1-1; D remains ambiguous. This CDR3 is 13 amino acids long. V was clipped by 1 base and J by 6 bases, with 10 bases between them. Germline CDR1 reads SGDLS; CDR2 reads YYNGEE. The CDR3 loop reads CASSVIQGSEAFF. DNA of the CDR3: TGTGCCAGCAGCGTAATTCAAGGGTCTGAAGCTTTCTTT.

CDR3 DNA sequence: TGCGCCAGCAGCCATGCGGCGAGGGTACCCCATCAGCCCCAGCATTTT. As protein: CASSHAARVPHQPQHF. V is TRBV4-1 and J is TRBJ1-5; D is ambiguous. With 3 bases removed from V and 5 bases from J, the gap between germline ends came to 17 bases. Germline V gives CDR1 MGHRA, CDR2 YSYEKL. The CDR3 runs 16 residues.

This clonotype was recorded a few times. A much larger clone lies a single base off, so this may be a read error. The rearrangement links TRBV11-2 to TRBJ2-3, with a weak D call TRBD2 (6 bases). From germline, CDR1 is SGHAT and CDR2 FQNNGV. Trimming took off 3 bases at V and 0 bases at J, with 25 bases between the two ends. CDR3 length: 20 amino acids. CDR3 amino acids: CASSFPTLRELATSTDTQYF. The CDR3 DNA sequence: TGTGCCAGCAGCTTCCCTACCTTGCGAGAACTAGCCACTAGCACAGATACGCAGTATTTT.

This clonotype was detected ten times or more. The chain links TRBV6-1 to TRBJ2-3; D call uncertain. V was trimmed by 5 bases and J by 3 bases, leaving 15 bases between them. The V gene's germline CDR1 is MNHNS and CDR2 SASEGT. The CDR3 is made up of 15 amino acids. CDR3 in DNA: TGTGCCAGCAGTTCGACCTGGACGATGACAGATACGCAGTATTTT. Amino acid sequence: CASSSTWTMTDTQYF.

In its sample, this clonotype was seen many times. The rearrangement links TRBV6-1 to TRBJ2-1; TRBD2 matches 13 bases. The length of the CDR3 is 13 residues. V was pared by 6 bases and J by 10 bases, with 3 bases of the junction left unmatched. Per the germline V gene, CDR1 is MNHNS and CDR2 is SASEGT. The CDR3, as DNA: TGTGCCAGCAGGTCGGGACTAGCGGGGGAGCAGTTCTTC. As protein: CASRSGLAGEQFF.

This clonotype has at least ten counts. The J gene is TRBJ2-1, the V gene TRBV29-1; 7 bases map to TRBD2. Germline V gene data show CDR1 as SQVTM and CDR2 as ANQGSEA. The CDR3 totals 14 residues. J was trimmed by 5 bases and V by 4 bases; bases with no gene match: 8. The CDR3 sequence: CSVARRLADNEQFF. The CDR3 DNA follows: TGCAGCGTTGCAAGGAGGCTAGCGGACAATGAGCAGTTCTTC.

This clonotype was observed many times. V usage is TRBV7-9 and J usage is TRBJ1-1, with D perhaps TRBD1 (5 bases). The V end lost 5 bases, the J end lost 1 base, and 11 bases lay between the germline ends. Germline V gives CDR1 SEHNR, CDR2 FQNEAQ (reference sequence). The CDR3 totals 14 residues. In DNA, the CDR3 is TGTGCCAGCAGCCAACAGGTCACGAACACTGAAGCTTTCTTT. This codes for CASSQQVTNTEAFF. Supplemented by reference TRBV7-9 and TRBJ1-1, the full variable domain reads DTGVSQNPRHKITKRGQNVTFRCDPISEHNRLYWYRQTLGQGPEFLTYFQNEAQLEKSRLLSDRFSAERPKGSFSTLEIQRTEQGDSAMYLCASSQQVTNTEAFFGQGTRLTVV.

In this sample, this clonotype turned up a few times. V gene TRBV5-8 combines with J gene TRBJ2-4, with TRBD2 identical over 11 bases. The V and J ends lost 4 bases and 8 bases, in that order; junction bases with no gene match: 14. The CDR3 covers 17 residues. From germline, CDR1 is SGHTS and CDR2 YDEGEE. For the CDR3, the DNA is TGTGCCAGCAGCCTGACGCCTCAACTAGCGGGAGCCGACATTCAGTACTTC. This translates into CASSLTPQLAGADIQYF.

This clonotype showed up many times. The chain links TRBV6-2 or TRBV6-3 to TRBJ2-5, with TRBD1 matching over 8 bases. Germline V gene sequence: CDR1 MNHEY, CDR2 SVGEGT. V dropped 10 bases and J dropped 5; count of bases not matched to a gene: 15. The CDR3 covers 15 residues. CDR3 amino acids: CATQGWTGRRETQYF. CDR3 bases: TGTGCCACCCAGGGGTGGACAGGGAGAAGGGAGACCCAGTACTTC.

V is TRBV19 and J is TRBJ2-3, with TRBD1 identical over 7 bases. The CDR3 contains 16 residues. Germline loops: CDR1 LNHDA, CDR2 SQIVND (reference sequence). V shed 4 bases and J 5 bases; nucleotides not matched to a gene: 12. The CDR3 region has the DNA TGTGCCAGTAGTACGCGACAGGGCCAAGGGGTAGATACGCAGTATTTT. This gives the protein CASSTRQGQGVDTQYF. The complete variable domain, with remaining parts taken from reference TRBV19 and TRBJ2-3, reads DGGITQSPKYLFRKEGQNVTLSCEQNLNHDAMYWYRQDPGQGLRLIYYSQIVNDFQKGDIAEGYSVSREKKESFPLTVTSAQKNPTAFYLCASSTRQGQGVDTQYFGPGTRLTVL.

In the case of this clonotype: One junction end disagrees with the germline gene, perhaps due to a read error. The V gene is TRBV12-3 or TRBV12-4, the J gene TRBJ2-1; possible D gene TRBD2, 5 bases. This CDR3 contains 11 residues. CDR3 sequence (DNA): TGTGTCAGCAGCGAGGGTAATGAGCAGTTCTTC. Amino acid sequence: CVSSEGNEQFF.

This clonotype was recorded at least ten times. The gene calls are TRBV6-1 and TRBJ2-1; 9 bases line up with TRBD2. V shed 2 bases, J shed 5 bases, and the junction held 10 bases outside the gene matches. This CDR3 contains 17 residues. Germline V CDR1 and CDR2: MNHNS, SASEGT. The chain's CDR3 is CASSEFRMRGGNNEQFF. The DNA for the CDR3 is TGTGCCAGCAGTGAATTTAGGATGCGGGGGGGAAACAATGAGCAGTTCTTC.

At least ten counts were recorded for this clonotype. This sequence joins TRBV6-2 or TRBV6-3 and TRBJ2-2, with 8 bases aligning to TRBD2. The CDR3 spans 15 residues. Germline loops: CDR1 MNHEY, CDR2 SVGEGT. With 3 bases clipped from V and 4 bases from J, the junction kept 4 bases outside the gene matches. The DNA of the CDR3 is TGTGCCAGCAGTTATGCGGGAGGAACCACCGGGGAGCTGTTTTTT. This codes for CASSYAGGTTGELFF.